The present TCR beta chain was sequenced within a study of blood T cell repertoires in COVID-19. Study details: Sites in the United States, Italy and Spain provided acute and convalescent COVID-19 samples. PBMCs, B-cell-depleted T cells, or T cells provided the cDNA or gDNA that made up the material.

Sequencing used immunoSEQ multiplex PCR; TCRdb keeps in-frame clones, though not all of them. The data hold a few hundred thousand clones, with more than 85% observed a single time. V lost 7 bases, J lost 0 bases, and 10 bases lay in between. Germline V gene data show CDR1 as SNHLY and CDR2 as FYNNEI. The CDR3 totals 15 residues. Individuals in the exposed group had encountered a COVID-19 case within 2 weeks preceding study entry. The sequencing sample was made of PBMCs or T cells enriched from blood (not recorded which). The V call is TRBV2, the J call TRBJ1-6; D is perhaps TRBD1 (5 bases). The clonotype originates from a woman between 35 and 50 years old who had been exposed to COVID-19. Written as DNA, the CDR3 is TGTGCCAGCACCAGGGATAGCTCCTATAATTCACCCCTCCACTTT. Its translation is CASTRDSSYNSPLHF.